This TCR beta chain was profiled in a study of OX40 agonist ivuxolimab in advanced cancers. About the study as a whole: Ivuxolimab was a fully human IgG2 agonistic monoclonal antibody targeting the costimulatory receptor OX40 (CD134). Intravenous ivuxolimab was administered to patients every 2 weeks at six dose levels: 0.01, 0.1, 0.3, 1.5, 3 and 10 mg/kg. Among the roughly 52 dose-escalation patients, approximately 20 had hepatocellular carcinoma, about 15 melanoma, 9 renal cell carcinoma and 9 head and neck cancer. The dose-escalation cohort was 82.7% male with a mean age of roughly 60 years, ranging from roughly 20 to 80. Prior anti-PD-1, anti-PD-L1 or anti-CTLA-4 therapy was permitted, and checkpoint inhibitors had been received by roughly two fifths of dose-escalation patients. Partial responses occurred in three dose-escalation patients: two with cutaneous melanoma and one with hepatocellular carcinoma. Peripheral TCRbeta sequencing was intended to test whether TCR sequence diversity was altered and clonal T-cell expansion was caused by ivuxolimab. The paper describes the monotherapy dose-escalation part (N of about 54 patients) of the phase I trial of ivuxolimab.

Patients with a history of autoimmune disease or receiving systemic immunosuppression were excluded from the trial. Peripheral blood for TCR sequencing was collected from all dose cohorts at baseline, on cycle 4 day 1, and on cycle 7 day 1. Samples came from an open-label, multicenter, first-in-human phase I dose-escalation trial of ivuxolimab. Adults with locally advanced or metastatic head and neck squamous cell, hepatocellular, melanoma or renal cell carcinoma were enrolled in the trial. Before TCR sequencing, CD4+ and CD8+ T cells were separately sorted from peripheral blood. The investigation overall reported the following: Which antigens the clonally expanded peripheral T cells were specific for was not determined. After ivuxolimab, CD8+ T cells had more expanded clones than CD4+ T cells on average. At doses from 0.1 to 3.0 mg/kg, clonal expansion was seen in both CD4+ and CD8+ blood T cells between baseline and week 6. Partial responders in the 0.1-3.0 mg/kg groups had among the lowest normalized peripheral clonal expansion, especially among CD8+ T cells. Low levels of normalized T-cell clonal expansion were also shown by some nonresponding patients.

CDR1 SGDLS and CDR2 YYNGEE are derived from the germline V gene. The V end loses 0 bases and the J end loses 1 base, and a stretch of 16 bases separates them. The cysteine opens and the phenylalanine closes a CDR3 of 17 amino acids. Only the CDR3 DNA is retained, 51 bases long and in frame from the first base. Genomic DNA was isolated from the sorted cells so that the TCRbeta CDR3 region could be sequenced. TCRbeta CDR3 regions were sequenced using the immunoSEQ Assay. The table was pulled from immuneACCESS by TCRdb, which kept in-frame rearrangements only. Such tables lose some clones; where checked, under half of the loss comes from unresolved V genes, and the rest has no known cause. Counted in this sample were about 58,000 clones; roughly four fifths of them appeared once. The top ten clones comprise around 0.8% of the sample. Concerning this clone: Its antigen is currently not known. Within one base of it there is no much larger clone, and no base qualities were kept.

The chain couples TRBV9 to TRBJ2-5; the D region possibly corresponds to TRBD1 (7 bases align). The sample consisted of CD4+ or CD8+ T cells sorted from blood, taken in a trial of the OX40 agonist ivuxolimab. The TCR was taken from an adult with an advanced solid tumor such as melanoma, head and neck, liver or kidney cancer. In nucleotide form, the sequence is TGTGCCAGCAGCGTAGGCGGGGCAGGGGGGACCCAAGAGACCCAGTACTTC. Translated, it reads CASSVGGAGGTQETQYF. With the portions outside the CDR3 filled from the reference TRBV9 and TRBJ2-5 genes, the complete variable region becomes DSGVTQTPKHLITATGQRVTLRCSPRSGDLSVYWYQQSLDQGLQFLIQYYNGEERAKGNILERFSAQQFPDLHSELNLSSLELGDSALYFCASSVGGAGGTQETQYFGPGTRLLVL.